These 10 T cell receptor beta chains came from one sample sequenced in a study of blood T cell repertoires in COVID-19. Using immunoSEQ multiplex PCR, the repertoire was profiled, and TCRdb retains in-frame clones only, with some absent. The sample lists approximately 210,000 clones, 80% seen once, with about 4.5% in the top ten. Sequences were obtained from PBMCs or T cells enriched from blood (not recorded which). The receptors were gathered from a man aged 30 to 45 with acute COVID-19.

The chain has TRBV3-1 (or the pseudogene TRBV3-2) and TRBJ2-3; the match to TRBD2 covers 7 bases. The V gene end was trimmed by 6 bases and the J gene end by 0 bases; junction bases not matched to a gene: 9. This CDR3 region has 16 residues. In germline, CDR1 is LGHDT, CDR2 YNNKEL (reference sequence). CDR3 in DNA: TGTGCCAGCAGTCCTCCCAAGCGGGGAAGCACAGATACGCAGTATTTT. Translating it yields CASSPPKRGSTDTQYF.

This clone was picked up one time. CDR3 region: CASSQPPYRQDSTIRAFF. CDR3 coding DNA: TGTGCCAGCAGCCAGCCCCCATACCGCCAGGACTCAACAATACGGGCTTTCTTT. The V gene is TRBV4-2, the J gene TRBJ1-1; D is ambiguous. V lost 3 bases and J lost 11, with 31 bases in between. The CDR3 is 18 amino acids. CDR1 is LGHNA, CDR2 YNFKEQ, per germline.

This clone was recorded a few times. The chain is built from TRBV6-5 and TRBJ2-7; D is perhaps TRBD1 (6 bases). The CDR3 extends over 11 amino acids. V gave up 8 bases and J gave up 7 bases, with 12 bases separating them. The germline gives CDR1 MNHEY, CDR2 SVGAGI. This chain's CDR3 is CASRAGTEQYF. For the CDR3, the DNA is TGTGCCAGCCGGGCAGGGACAGAGCAGTACTTC.

This chain connects TRBV4-2 to TRBJ2-1, with 8 bases matching TRBD2. This CDR3 region has 15 residues. V shed 4 bases and J 6 bases; nucleotides not matched to a gene: 8. The germline CDR1 and CDR2 sequences are LGHNA and YNFKEQ. CDR3 sequence reads: CASSPPGLDSNEQFF. In DNA, the CDR3 is TGTGCCAGCAGCCCACCGGGACTAGACTCCAATGAGCAGTTCTTC.

The chain links TRBV18 to TRBJ1-1; 10 bases align to TRBD1. CDR1 and CDR2 (germline): KGHSH, LQKENI. The CDR3 is 15 amino acids. J gave up 6 bases and V 3 bases, and 7 bases lay outside the gene matches. Here the CDR3 reads CASSPTGTGVAEAFF. The CDR3, as DNA: TGTGCCAGCTCACCTACCGGGACAGGGGTGGCTGAAGCTTTCTTT.

This clone was seen repeatedly, ten times or more. The same CDR3 is also encoded by other DNA sequences in this sample. The chain has TRBV19 and TRBJ1-1, with 7 bases aligning to TRBD1. This CDR3 contains 13 residues. Germline V gene lookup returns CDR1 LNHDA and CDR2 SQIVND (reference sequence). Trimming took 7 bases from V and 4 from J; bases not matched to a gene: 6. In nucleotides, the CDR3 is TGTGCCAGTACTCGAGGGGGCTTCACTGAAGCTTTCTTT. Its translation is CASTRGGFTEAFF.

The rearrangement uses TRBV7-3 and TRBJ2-4; possible D gene TRBD2, 5 bases. Germline CDR1 and CDR2: SGHTA and FQGTGA. CDR3 length: 13 residues. V was shortened by 2 bases and J by 5 bases, with 7 bases between the two germline ends. The CDR3 DNA is TGTGCCAGCAGCTTAGGGAGCCAAAACATTCAGTACTTC. Protein: CASSLGSQNIQYF.

V gene TRBV18 combines with J gene TRBJ1-1; D is uncertain. The CDR3 consists of 13 residues. CDR1 is KGHSH and CDR2 is LQKENI in the germline V gene. V was trimmed by 1 base and J by 1 base, leaving 4 bases between them. CDR3 DNA: TGTGCCAGCTCACCACACTCGAACACTGAAGCTTTCTTT. Residues: CASSPHSNTEAFF.

Note on this clone: A read error may account for a junction end that differs from germline. This chain joins TRBV11-2 and TRBJ2-7; 9 bases map to TRBD2. Looked up from germline, CDR1 is SGHAT and CDR2 is FQNNGV. CDR3 size: 15 residues. The CDR3 loop reads CASSSTAGGVYDRDF. The CDR3 DNA is TGTGCCAGCAGCTCGACAGCGGGGGGCGTCTACGATAGGGACTTC. The full variable domain, completed using reference TRBV11-2 and TRBJ2-7, is EAGVAQSPRYKIIEKRQSVAFWCNPISGHATLYWYQQILGQGPKLLIQFQNNGVVDDSQLPKDRFSAERLKGVDSTLKIQPAKLEDSAVYLCASSSTAGGVYDRDFGPGTRLTVT.

The V and J genes are TRBV6-5 and TRBJ1-1; TRBD1 matches at 9 bases. Per germline, CDR1 MNHEY and CDR2 SVGAGI. Trimming at V came to 5 bases and at J to 0 bases, leaving 4 bases not matched to a gene. CDR3 length equals 15 residues. CDR3 bases: TGTGCCAGCAGTCACAGGGGGCCCATGAACACTGAAGCTTTCTTT. It is translated as CASSHRGPMNTEAFF.